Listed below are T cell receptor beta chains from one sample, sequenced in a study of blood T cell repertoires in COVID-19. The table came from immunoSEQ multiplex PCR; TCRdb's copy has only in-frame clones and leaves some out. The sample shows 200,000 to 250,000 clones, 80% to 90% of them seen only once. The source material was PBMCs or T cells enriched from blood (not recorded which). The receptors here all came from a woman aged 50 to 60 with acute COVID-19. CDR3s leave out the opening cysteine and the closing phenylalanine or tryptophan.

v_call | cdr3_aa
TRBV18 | ASSPSGYLGSGNTIY
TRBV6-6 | ASSLRQGGDEQF
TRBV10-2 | ASSAGQSYEQY
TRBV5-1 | ASSLSGHHQETQY
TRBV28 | ASSYLGGTGYNEQF
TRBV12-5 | ASASGHPGYEQY
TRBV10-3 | AISLGPTGEKLF
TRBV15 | ATSRDRLAETSSYNEQF
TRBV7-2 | ASSLDGSGYEQY
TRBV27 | ASSLGQGPYEQY
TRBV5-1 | ASGGDREGKKLF
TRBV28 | ASSLYERRNIQY
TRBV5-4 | ASNDREARYEQY
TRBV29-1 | SVEGARWTEAF
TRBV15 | ATSRVKESSYEQY
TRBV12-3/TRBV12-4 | ASSSGLRDEQY
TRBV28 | ASSFLRTAYNSPLH
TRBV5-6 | ASSRRAGPLLIYEQY
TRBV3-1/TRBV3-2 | ASSQLGGNTEAF
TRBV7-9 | ASSLGSVMNTEAF
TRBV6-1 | ASSESLIGATYNEQF
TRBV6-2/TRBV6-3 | ASSYRETQY
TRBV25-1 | ASSETSRYNEQF
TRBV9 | ASSARAGTDTQY
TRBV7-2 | ASSLVGTGTGNTIY
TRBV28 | ATRGTFEAF
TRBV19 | ASSRYDSRTGGGGYT
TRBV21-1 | ASSTGTGSGNTIY
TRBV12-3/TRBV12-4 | ASSLRQNYGYT
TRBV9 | ASSRGYEQY
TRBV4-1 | ASRDTRGNEKLF
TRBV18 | ASSPGGAGGRSGANVLT
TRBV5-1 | ASSPGTGGMETQY
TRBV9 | ASSVAPRDAFGGTEAF
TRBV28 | ASSLPVMAGVNEQY
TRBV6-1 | ASSEVGGFRETQY
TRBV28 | ASSLRQGGHRGYT
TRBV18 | ASSPGQGSHEQY
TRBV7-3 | ASSEGNSPLH
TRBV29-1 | SALPSGKRGEKLF
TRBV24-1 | ATSDRTGDQPQH
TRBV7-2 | ASSLGYRNNEKLF
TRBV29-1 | SVGQGIYGYT
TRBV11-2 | ASSLAVRGTEAF
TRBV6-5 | ASSSRVSTGELF
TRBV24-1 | ATSESGLEPRGEQF
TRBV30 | AWSVQENIQY
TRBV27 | ASRKQGAIGNSPLH
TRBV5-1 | ASPIAGFAPLEQY
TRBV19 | ASSIVGGSSYNEQF
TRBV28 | ASSFITLASYNEQF
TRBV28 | ASSLTEPNSNQPQH
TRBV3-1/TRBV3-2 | ASSHASVLYEQY
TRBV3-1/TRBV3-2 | ASSQVAGGLFEQY
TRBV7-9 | ASSLASGGNTIY
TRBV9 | ASSVGTSGRDIQY
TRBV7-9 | ASSLGDRGLKETQY
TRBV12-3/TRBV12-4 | ASSSYNEQF
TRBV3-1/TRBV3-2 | ASTPTLSSYEQY
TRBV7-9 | ASSPHGGYGYT